This T cell receptor (beta chain) was documented in a study of blood T cells in healthy people across ages. General study findings and limits: Samples with more naive T cells showed higher observed beta diversity.

It was with a sample-barcoded 5' primer and a J-beta primer mix that a second PCR of about 7 to 12 cycles was run. TCRdb re-derived calls from the 5' RACE reads in MiXCR, one entry per CDR3 protein. The table shows roughly 800,000 distinct CDR3 sequences, with 40% to 65% occurring only once. CDR1 is MNHNY and CDR2 is SVGAGI in the germline V gene (reference sequence). The CDR3 has 16 residues. On this clonotype itself: Its antigen remains unidentified.

The chain joins TRBV6-6 to TRBJ2-5; 7 nucleotides agree with TRBD2. The tail of the sequence fits TRBJ2-7 better, so the J call may be wrong. This receptor was taken from a man older than 75 in good health. Sequenced input: blood. The CDR3 DNA sequence: TGTGCCAGCAGTTACGATCATGCCAGGCTAGCGGTCGAGCAGTACTTC. Residues: CASSYDHARLAVEQYF.